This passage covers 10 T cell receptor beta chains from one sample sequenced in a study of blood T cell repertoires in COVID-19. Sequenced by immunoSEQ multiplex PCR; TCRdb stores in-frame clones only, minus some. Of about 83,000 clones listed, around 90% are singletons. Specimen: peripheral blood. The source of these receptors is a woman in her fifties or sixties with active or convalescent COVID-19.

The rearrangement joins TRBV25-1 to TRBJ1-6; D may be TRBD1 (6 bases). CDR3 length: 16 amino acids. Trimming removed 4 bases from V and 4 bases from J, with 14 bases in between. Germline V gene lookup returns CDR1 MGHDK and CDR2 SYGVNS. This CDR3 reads CASSGPGAGYNSPLHF. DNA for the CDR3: TGTGCCAGCAGTGGCCCAGGGGCCGGATATAATTCACCCCTCCACTTT. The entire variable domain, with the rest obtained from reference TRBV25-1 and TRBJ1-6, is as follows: EADIYQTPRYLVIGTGKKITLECSQTMGHDKMYWYQQDPGMELHLIHYSYGVNSTEKGDLSSESTVSRIRTEHFPLTLESARPSHTSQYLCASSGPGAGYNSPLHFGNGTRLTVT.

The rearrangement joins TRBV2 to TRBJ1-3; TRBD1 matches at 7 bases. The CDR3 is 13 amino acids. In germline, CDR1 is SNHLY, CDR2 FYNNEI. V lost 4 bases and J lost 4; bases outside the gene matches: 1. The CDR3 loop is CASSGQGGNTIYF. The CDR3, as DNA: TGTGCCAGCAGTGGACAGGGAGGAAACACCATATATTTT.

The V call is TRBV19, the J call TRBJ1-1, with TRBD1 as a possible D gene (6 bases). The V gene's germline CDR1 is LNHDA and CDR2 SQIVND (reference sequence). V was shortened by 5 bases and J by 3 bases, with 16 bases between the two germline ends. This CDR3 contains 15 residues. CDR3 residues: CASSRGGAWDTEAFF. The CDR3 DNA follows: TGTGCCAGTAGTCGGGGGGGCGCTTGGGACACTGAAGCTTTCTTT.

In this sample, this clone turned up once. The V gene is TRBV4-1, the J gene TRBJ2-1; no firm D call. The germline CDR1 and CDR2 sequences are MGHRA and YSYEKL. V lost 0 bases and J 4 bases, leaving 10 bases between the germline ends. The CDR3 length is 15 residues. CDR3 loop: CASSQERQAYNEQFF. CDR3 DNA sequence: TGCGCCAGCAGCCAAGAACGGCAGGCTTACAATGAGCAGTTCTTC.

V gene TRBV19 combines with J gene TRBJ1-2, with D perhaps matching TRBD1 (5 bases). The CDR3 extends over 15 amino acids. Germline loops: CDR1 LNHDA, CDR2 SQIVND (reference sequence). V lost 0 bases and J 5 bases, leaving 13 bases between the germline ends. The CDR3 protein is CASSIDDRPLYGYTF. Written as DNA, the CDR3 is TGTGCCAGTAGTATAGACGACAGACCGCTTTATGGCTACACCTTC. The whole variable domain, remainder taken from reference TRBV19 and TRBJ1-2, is DGGITQSPKYLFRKEGQNVTLSCEQNLNHDAMYWYRQDPGQGLRLIYYSQIVNDFQKGDIAEGYSVSREKKESFPLTVTSAQKNPTAFYLCASSIDDRPLYGYTFGSGTRLTVV.

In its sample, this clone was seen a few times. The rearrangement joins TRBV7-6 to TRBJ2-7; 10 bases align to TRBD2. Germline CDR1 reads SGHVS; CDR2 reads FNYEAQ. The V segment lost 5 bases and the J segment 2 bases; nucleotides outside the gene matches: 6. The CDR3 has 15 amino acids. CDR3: CASSVTSGEAYEQYF. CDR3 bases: TGTGCCAGCAGCGTCACTAGCGGGGAAGCCTACGAGCAGTACTTC.

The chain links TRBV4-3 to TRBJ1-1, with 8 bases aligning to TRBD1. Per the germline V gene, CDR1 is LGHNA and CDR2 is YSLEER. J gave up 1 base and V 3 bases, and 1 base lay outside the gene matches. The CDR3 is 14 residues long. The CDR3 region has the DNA TGCGCCAGCAGCCACGGACAGGGGAACACTGAAGCTTTCTTT. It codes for CASSHGQGNTEAFF.

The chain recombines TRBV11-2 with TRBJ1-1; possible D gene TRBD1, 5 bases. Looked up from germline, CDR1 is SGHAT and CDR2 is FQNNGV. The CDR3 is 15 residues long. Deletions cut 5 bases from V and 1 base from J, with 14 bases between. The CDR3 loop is CASSRGEHSNTEAFF. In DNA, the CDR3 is TGTGCCAGCAGCCGGGGGGAACATTCGAACACTGAAGCTTTCTTT.

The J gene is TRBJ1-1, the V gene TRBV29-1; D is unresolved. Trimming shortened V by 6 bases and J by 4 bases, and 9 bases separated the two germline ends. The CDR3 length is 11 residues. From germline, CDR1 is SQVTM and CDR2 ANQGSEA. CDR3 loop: CSVTLSTEAFF. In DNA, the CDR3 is TGCAGCGTGACATTGAGCACTGAAGCTTTCTTT.

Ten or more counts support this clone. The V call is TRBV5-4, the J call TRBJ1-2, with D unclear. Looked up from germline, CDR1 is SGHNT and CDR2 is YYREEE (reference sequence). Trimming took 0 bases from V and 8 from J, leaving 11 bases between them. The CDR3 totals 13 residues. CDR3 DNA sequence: TGTGCCAGCAGCTTGGGTACTACGCAGGGCTACACCTTC. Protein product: CASSLGTTQGYTF.